This T cell receptor (beta chain) was sequenced in a study of T-cell memory formation after mild COVID-19 (dated by TCRdb to the early 2020s). Notes on the research overall: Most TCR sequence clusters were specific to one of the two donors. The cohort comprised two young, previously healthy adult volunteers, one female and one male. T-cell clones expanding and contracting after mild COVID-19 in a couple of donors were tracked by longitudinal TCRalpha and TCRbeta repertoire sequencing.

Ficoll-Paque density gradient centrifugation was used to isolate PBMCs. Overall study results and their limits: Only a couple of mild cases were covered by the study, and larger cohorts that include severe cases with pre-infection samples were considered necessary. The detection of some responding clones in pre-infection memory suggests that pre-existing cross-reactive memory T cells joined the SARS-CoV-2 response. Clones that contracted from day 15 to 85 showed balanced CD4/CD8 phenotypes, whereas a second wave of clones that expanded from day 15 to 37 leaned towards CD4+. SARS-CoV-2 specificity of the second-wave clones peaking on day 37 was not confirmed. Contracting CD4+ clones turned up mainly in the CM and EM memory subsets, whereas EMRA was where CD8+ clones were enriched.

Instrument used: Illumina NovaSeq 6000. TCRalpha and TCRbeta cDNA libraries were built by 5'RACE with constant-segment primers, adding sample barcodes and unique molecular identifiers. Trizol reagent was used to extract RNA from every sample. Libraries were amplified in two PCR steps, with a second sample barcode and Illumina TruSeq adapters added in the second step. The libraries were sequenced on an Illumina NovaSeq using 2 x 150 bp paired-end reads. The study's own analysis went as follows. The reads were demultiplexed and collapsed into UMI-guided consensus sequences using migec v1.2.7. Using mixcr v2.1.11, UMI consensuses were aligned to TRA and TRB V and J templates and then assembled into clonotypes. Clonotypes were classified as expanded or contracted when called significant by both edgeR and NoisET, with noise models trained on biological replicates. For edgeR calls, a false discovery rate-adjusted p below 0.01 and a log2 fold-change threshold of 1 were applied. As an exploratory analysis of dynamics, PCA with hierarchical clustering was applied to max-normalized trajectories of the 1000 most abundant clonotypes. Each responding clone was given a CD4 or CD8 phenotype based on the CD4+ and CD8+ repertoires, which had been sequenced separately. TCRdb reran the public reads through fastp at Q25 and MiXCR, keeping productive beta chains. Each entry merges the rows of one CDR3 protein and shows their most common DNA and genes. TCRdb, rather than the study authors, made the V and J calls. The sample table holds 250,000 or so distinct CDR3 sequences, of which about 20% were seen once. The ten largest account for more than 20% of the sample.

Via the germline V gene, CDR1 is SGHRS and CDR2 YFSETQ. Reading from cysteine to phenylalanine, the CDR3 counts 15 amino acids. The read is trimmed to its CDR3 DNA, 45 bases read in frame from base 1. After removal of 3 bases from V and 3 bases from J, the junction retains 7 bases not matched to a gene. On this clonotype: There is no known antigen for this receptor. The record has no base qualities; no much larger clone is one base away.

Sequenced material: PBMCs or a T cell subset sorted from them (not recorded which). The chain is assembled from TRBV5-1 and TRBJ1-1; the junction holds 8 bases that match TRBD1. The receptor's source is a man between 18 and 35 years old who had mild COVID-19 (a few samples of this study predate the infection). The sample titles of this study are shuffled in the database, so cell type and time point are left out; the donor was told from shared clones. The CDR3 amino acid sequence is: CASSSPGGLDTEAFF. The DNA is as follows: TGCGCCAGCAGCTCCCCAGGGGGCTTAGACACTGAAGCTTTCTTT.